A selection of T cell receptor beta chains follows, all from one sample in a study of T cells expressing NK-cell markers. TCRdb reprocessed the 5' RACE reads, keeping one entry per CDR3 protein, no DNA. The sample table includes 300,000 to 500,000 distinct CDR3 sequences. The sample taken for sequencing was blood T cells: a sorted CD56 or NKG2C T cell subset, CD4+ or CD8+ T cells, or bulk PBMC T cells (not recorded which). The receptors stem from a woman in her forties or fifties in good health. The CDR3 runs from the conserved cysteine through the conserved F or W.

j_gene	v_gene	CDR3aa
TRBJ1-6	TRBV10-3	CATAGVGVRSPLHF
TRBJ2-3	TRBV7-8	CASSFTDDPTDTQYF
TRBJ2-3	TRBV6-5	CASSGEGASVDTQYF
TRBJ1-1	TRBV28	CASTTGVHTEAFF
TRBJ1-5	TRBV5-1	CASSKGGYDQPQHF
TRBJ2-1	TRBV13	CASSPDLANEQFF
TRBJ2-3	TRBV11-2	CASSLMRAGRDTQYF
TRBJ2-1	TRBV7-3	CASSFIPTLAGGVSYNEQFF
TRBJ1-4	TRBV19	CASRDILTNEKLFF
TRBJ1-2	TRBV29-1	CSVETIKGYGYTF
TRBJ2-5	TRBV12-3/TRBV12-4	CASSSLPRFSGQETQYF
TRBJ2-3	TRBV27	CASSFTPLLTNTQYF
TRBJ2-3	TRBV11-2	CASSTYRDRGGTQYF
TRBJ2-1	TRBV3-1	CASSQDPGQYNEQFF
TRBJ1-1	TRBV20-1	CSLTQGARGTFF
TRBJ2-5	TRBV5-1	CASSTGLAGGPETQYF
TRBJ2-7	TRBV29-1	CSAYGTSAIGTYEQYF
TRBJ2-1	TRBV12-3/TRBV12-4	CASSPRLESGQFF
TRBJ2-2	TRBV5-6	CASSLFRGLNTGELFF
TRBJ2-1	TRBV27	CASALAYYNEQFF
TRBJ2-4	TRBV5-1	CASSLEEGGENIQYF
TRBJ2-7	TRBV15	CATSRDRQGVEQYF
TRBJ2-1	TRBV27	CASRTSGISNEQFF
TRBJ1-1	TRBV20-1	CSARVVGRPEAFF
TRBJ1-2	TRBV4-1	CASSPTPSSDGYTF
TRBJ2-1	TRBV25-1	CASSEDSFYNEQFF
TRBJ2-1	TRBV5-1	CASSIGQGVRFF
TRBJ2-5	TRBV5-1	CASSLMGFSYQETQYF
TRBJ1-1	TRBV24-1	CATSDSGGDEAFF
TRBJ1-2	TRBV12-3/TRBV12-4	CASSLRRVGGYTF
TRBJ2-3	TRBV20-1	CSARWEADTDTQYF
TRBJ2-3	TRBV7-2	CASSLSSGRDTQYF
TRBJ2-1	TRBV24-1	CATSDFSGGSTEQFF
TRBJ2-1	TRBV15	CATRATGSSYNEQFF
TRBJ2-1	TRBV5-5	CASSLAPGGRNNEQFF
TRBJ1-2	TRBV6-1	CASSESANYGYTF
TRBJ2-1	TRBV9	CASSARARTQEQFF
TRBJ2-2	TRBV5-1	CASSLRTDANTGELFF
TRBJ1-5	TRBV10-3	CAAGRDQPQHF
TRBJ1-2	TRBV12-3/TRBV12-4	CASNPRGGRSYGYTF
TRBJ2-3	TRBV6-5	CASSLSVRQYF
TRBJ2-1	TRBV20-1	CSASTRGEQFF
TRBJ1-3	TRBV6-6	CASSGGSGNTIYF